This T cell receptor (beta chain) was recovered during a study of neurological immune-mediated disorders. For the study at large: The multiple sclerosis group of approximately 35 included approximately 30 relapsing-remitting and 3 secondary progressive patients. Regarding the study as a whole: The multiple sclerosis repertoire cluster was not associated with any clinical or MRI feature, with the authors stating that larger cohorts are needed. Grouping of repertoires by phylogeny put those of 18 of 34 multiple sclerosis patients into a single related-CDR3 cluster, a possible signature.

Unmatched junction bases numbered 4, after V lost 1 base and J lost 4 bases. The CDR3 contains 15 residues. The germline gives CDR1 DFQATT, CDR2 SNEGSKA (reference sequence). This clonotype was recorded at least ten times. The target antigen is unknown. 5'RACE with 10-nucleotide random UMIs produced the cDNA. TCRdb analysed the 5' RACE reads with MiXCR anew, one entry per CDR3 protein. This table has some 66,000 distinct CDR3 sequences, approximately 4.1% appearing once. The source material was PBMCs. This sequence originates from a man aged 50-60 years with multiple sclerosis. V is TRBV20-1 and J is TRBJ2-2, with 9 bases aligning to TRBD2. The CDR3 spells CSARVLAGTTGELFF. The DNA of the CDR3 is TGCAGTGCTAGAGTGCTAGCGGGGACCACCGGGGAGCTGTTTTTT.